This T cell receptor beta chain derives from a study of blood T cell repertoires in COVID-19. Repertoires were generated with immunoSEQ multiplex PCR, while TCRdb's copy carries only in-frame clones and drops some. The sample records around 20,000 clones, 85% to 90% being singletons. V lost 3 bases, J lost 4 bases, and 1 base stayed unmatched. Germline CDR1 LNHDA, CDR2 SQIVND (reference sequence). The CDR3 spans 15 residues. The chain uses TRBV19 and TRBJ2-7, with 15 bases that match TRBD2. Sequencing used peripheral blood. The TCR was taken from a human donor in a cohort sampled during active COVID-19. CDR3: CASSMGTSGRYEQYF. CDR3 DNA: TGTGCCAGTAGTATGGGGACTAGCGGGAGGTACGAGCAGTACTTC.